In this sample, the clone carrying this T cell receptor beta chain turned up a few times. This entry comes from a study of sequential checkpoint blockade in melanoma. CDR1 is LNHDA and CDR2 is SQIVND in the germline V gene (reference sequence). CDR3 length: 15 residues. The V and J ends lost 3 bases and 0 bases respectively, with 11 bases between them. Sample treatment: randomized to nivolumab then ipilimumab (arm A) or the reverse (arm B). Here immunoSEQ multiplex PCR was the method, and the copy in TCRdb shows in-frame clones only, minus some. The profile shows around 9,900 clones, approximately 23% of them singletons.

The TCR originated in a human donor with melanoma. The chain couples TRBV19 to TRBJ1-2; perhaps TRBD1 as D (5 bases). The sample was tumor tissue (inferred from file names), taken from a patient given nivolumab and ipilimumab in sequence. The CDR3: CASSISLTANYGYTF. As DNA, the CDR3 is TGTGCCAGTAGTATCTCCCTGACAGCTAACTATGGCTACACCTTC.